These T cell receptor beta chains were read from a single sample in a study of T cell responses to AZD1222 COVID-19 vaccine. TCRdb keeps only in-frame clones here, not all; method: immunoSEQ multiplex PCR. The repertoire includes roughly 76,000 clones, roughly 85% of them detected once, and about 2.4% sits in the top ten. The sample was peripheral blood, taken on day 0 of AZD1222 vaccination. The receptors were gathered from an adult in good health. Each CDR3 is given with its conserved first and last residue. A D gene is named only where the DNA matches it firmly. Where a row states a size, it is once, few, many or the class of an expanded clone; other rows omit it.

clone size: -; J gene: TRBJ2-7; V gene: TRBV19; D gene: TRBD1; CDR3 DNA: TGTGCCAGCTCACGGGACAGGGCATTTGCGGCCTACGAGCAGTACTTC; CDR3 protein: CASSRDRAFAAYEQYF
clone size: once; J gene: TRBJ1-4; V gene: TRBV30; D gene: -; CDR3 DNA: TGTGCCTGGAGTCTCCGGGCCCAACCTGGAGAAAAACTGTTTTTT; CDR3 protein: CAWSLRAQPGEKLFF
clone size: -; J gene: TRBJ2-2; V gene: TRBV27; D gene: TRBD1; CDR3 DNA: TGTGCCAGCACCCAGGGGGACACCGGGGAGCTGTTTTTT; CDR3 protein: CASTQGDTGELFF
clone size: -; J gene: TRBJ2-1; V gene: TRBV27; D gene: TRBD2; CDR3 DNA: TGTGCCAGCAGTTTATTTGGTAGCGGGACCTACAATGAGCAGTTCTTC; CDR3 protein: CASSLFGSGTYNEQFF
clone size: -; J gene: TRBJ1-1; V gene: TRBV4-1; D gene: TRBD1; CDR3 DNA: TGCGCCAGCAGCCAAGAAGGGGGCGCGAACACTGAAGCTTTCTTT; CDR3 protein: CASSQEGGANTEAFF
clone size: -; J gene: TRBJ1-4; V gene: TRBV5-1; D gene: -; CDR3 DNA: TGCGCCAGCAGCTTGGATGGAACAACTAATGAAAAACTGTTTTTT; CDR3 protein: CASSLDGTTNEKLFF
clone size: -; J gene: TRBJ2-3; V gene: TRBV14; D gene: TRBD1; CDR3 DNA: TGTGCCAGCAGCCCCCGGGACAGGGTACCCACAGATACGCAGTATTTT; CDR3 protein: CASSPRDRVPTDTQYF
clone size: -; J gene: TRBJ2-1; V gene: TRBV28; D gene: TRBD2; CDR3 DNA: TGTGCCAGCAGTTCAGGCGGGAGGGCCAAGGAGCAGTTCTTC; CDR3 protein: CASSSGGRAKEQFF
clone size: -; J gene: TRBJ2-2; V gene: TRBV11-3; D gene: TRBD1; CDR3 DNA: TGTGCCAGCAGCTTAGGTCAGGGGGCGGCCGGGGAGCTGTTTTTT; CDR3 protein: CASSLGQGAAGELFF
clone size: -; J gene: TRBJ2-5; V gene: TRBV3-1/TRBV3-2; D gene: -; CDR3 DNA: TGTGCCAGCAGCCAAGATTCGGGACTCCCACAAGAGACCCAGTACTTC; CDR3 protein: CASSQDSGLPQETQYF
clone size: -; J gene: TRBJ1-2; V gene: TRBV5-1; D gene: -; CDR3 DNA: TGCGCCAGCAGCTTGGCAGGGATGGGGGACTATGGCTACACCTTC; CDR3 protein: CASSLAGMGDYGYTF